This T cell receptor (beta chain) was profiled in a study of T cells after yellow fever vaccination. Regarding the study as a whole: After the booster, around 95% of CD4 and about nine tenths of CD8 primary-response clones were re-detected. Although the secondary response was weaker, it peaked faster, at day 5 versus 15. The CD4 and CD8 compartments had a small share of their clonotypes in common.

5'RACE template switching generated TCR cDNA, adding a universal primer site and UMIs. Using its own MiXCR run on the 5' RACE reads, TCRdb lists one record per CDR3 protein. The data contain 350,000 or so distinct CDR3 sequences, roughly 8.6% of them singletons. The CDR3 loop spans 14 amino acids. V was cut by 0 bases and J by 0 bases, with 6 bases left in between. Germline CDR1 reads SGHKS; CDR2 reads YYEKEE (reference sequence). Of note for this clonotype: Its antigen is undetermined.

This chain uses TRBV5-5 with TRBJ1-1; D is unclear. Sequenced here: PBMCs, sampled about 49 days after the first yellow fever vaccination. This clonotype originated in a young man who received the YFV17D yellow fever vaccine. CDR3 region: CASSLVQLNTEAFF. CDR3 DNA: TGTGCCAGCAGCTTGGTACAGCTGAACACTGAAGCTTTCTTT.